What follows describes a single T cell receptor beta chain. Amplification of TCR beta CDR3 regions used RNA as the template. HTBI primers drove first-round RT-PCR of the TCR CDR3. MiXCR, applied by TCRdb to the multiplex PCR reads, yields one record per CDR3 protein. Of 350,000 to 400,000 distinct CDR3 sequences listed, less than 20% were seen once; the top ten hold over 35%. CDR1 LNHDA and CDR2 SQIVND come from the germline V gene (reference sequence). V shed 0 bases and J shed 3 bases, with 6 bases lying between them. CDR3 size: 14 residues. The study based diagnoses on clinical symptoms, serum thyroxine and TRAb, thyroid ultrasound and orbital computed tomography. Out of about 10 ml of fresh peripheral blood came the PBMCs. This record belongs to a study of T cells in Graves' hyperthyroidism and ophthalmopathy.

Specimen: blood. The sequence was obtained from a young man with Graves' ophthalmopathy. The gene calls are TRBV19 and TRBJ2-1, with D uncertain. As DNA, the CDR3 is TGTGCCAGTAGTATAGACCCAGTCTACAATGAGCAGTTCTTC. It translates to CASSIDPVYNEQFF.